This T cell receptor beta chain was captured by sequencing in a study of OX40 agonist ivuxolimab in advanced cancers. Study-wide context: Dosing consisted of intravenous ivuxolimab at 0.01 to 10 mg/kg every 2 weeks. The dose-escalation cohort was over 65% male, with a mean age of around 60 years, ranging about 23 to 79. Study-wide results and caveats: It was also the case that some nonresponders had low normalized T-cell clonal expansion. CD4+ and CD8+ T cells in blood underwent clonal expansion by week 6 at 0.1 to 3.0 mg/kg.

Germline V gene data show CDR1 as LNHDA and CDR2 as SQIVND (reference sequence). The length of the CDR3 is 14 residues. V was pared by 3 bases and J by 0 bases, with 7 bases between. This clone was counted a single time. Its antigen is still unknown. Some clones are missing from TCRdb's copy, which holds only in-frame ones; the method was immunoSEQ multiplex PCR. Counted here are more than 65,000 clones, around 90% occurring once; the ten biggest clones make up under 12%. The chain employs TRBV19 and TRBJ2-3, with D hard to call. The TCR comes from an adult with an advanced solid tumor such as melanoma, head and neck, liver or kidney cancer. Here the sequenced sample was CD4+ or CD8+ T cells sorted from blood, taken in a trial of the OX40 agonist ivuxolimab. The CDR3 here is CASSISPSTDTQYF. In DNA form, the CDR3 reads TGTGCCAGTAGTATTAGCCCTAGCACAGATACGCAGTATTTT.